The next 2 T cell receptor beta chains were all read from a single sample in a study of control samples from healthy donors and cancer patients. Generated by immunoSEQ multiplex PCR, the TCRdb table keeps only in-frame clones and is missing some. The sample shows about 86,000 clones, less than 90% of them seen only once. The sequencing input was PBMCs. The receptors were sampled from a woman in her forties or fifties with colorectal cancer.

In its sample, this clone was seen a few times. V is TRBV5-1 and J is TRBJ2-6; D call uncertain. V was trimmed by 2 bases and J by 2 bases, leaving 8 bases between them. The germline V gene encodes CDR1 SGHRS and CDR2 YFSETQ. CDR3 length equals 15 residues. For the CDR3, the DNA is TGCGCCAGCAGCTTTGAGACAACTGGGGCCAACGTCCTGACTTTC. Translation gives CASSFETTGANVLTF.

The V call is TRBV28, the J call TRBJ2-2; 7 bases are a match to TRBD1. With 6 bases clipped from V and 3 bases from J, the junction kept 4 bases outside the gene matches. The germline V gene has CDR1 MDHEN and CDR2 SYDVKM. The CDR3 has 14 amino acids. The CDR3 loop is CASSFGTDTGELFF. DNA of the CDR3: TGTGCCAGCAGCTTTGGGACAGACACCGGGGAGCTGTTTTTT.